The 27 T cell receptor beta chains below come from one sample, sequenced in a study of shared clonotypes between healthy human individuals. TCRdb keeps only in-frame clones here, not all; method: immunoSEQ multiplex PCR. Found here are more than 850,000 clones, around 78% of them singletons; the top ten hold approximately 0.52%. Sequenced sample: memory CD4+ T cells from PBMCs. Sample subset: CD45RA-negative fraction. Receptor source: a man younger than 35 in good health. Some clones in this sample may be carry-over from other donors' samples.

CDR3 nucleotides: TGCAGCGGTGGCAGGGAGAATCGACGCTATGAGCAGTTCTTC. Protein product: CSGGRENRRYEQFF. The chain has TRBV29-1 and TRBJ2-1; the D gene could be TRBD1 or TRBD2 (5 bases each). Germline assignment: CDR1 SQVTM and CDR2 ANQGSEA. This CDR3 region has 14 residues. Trimming took off 7 bases at V and 8 bases at J, with 21 bases between the two ends.

The rearrangement links TRBV18 to TRBJ2-7; D is ambiguous. Germline V gene sequence: CDR1 KGHSH, CDR2 LQKENI. V was clipped by 0 bases and J by 0 bases, with 15 bases between them. The CDR3 extends over 17 amino acids. The CDR3 is CASSPPSEGPSSYEQYF. The DNA of the CDR3 is TGTGCCAGCTCACCACCGTCCGAAGGACCCAGCTCCTACGAGCAGTACTTC.

This chain links TRBV2 with TRBJ1-2; D might be TRBD1 (5 bases). In germline, CDR1 is SNHLY, CDR2 FYNNEI. This CDR3 has 13 residues. V gave up 6 bases and J gave up 0 bases, with 8 bases separating them. Here the CDR3 DNA reads TGTGCCAGCAGACAGGTCCCTAACTATGGCTACACCTTC. This translates into CASRQVPNYGYTF.

The chain combines TRBV28 with TRBJ2-7, with a weak D call TRBD1 (6 bases). With 8 bases removed from V and 6 bases from J, the gap between germline ends came to 17 bases. Germline values: CDR1 MDHEN, CDR2 SYDVKM. The CDR3 runs to 13 residues. The CDR3: CASSLTGYGEQYF. The CDR3 coding sequence is TGTGCCAGCTCCCTAACAGGGTATGGCGAGCAGTACTTC. Complete variable domain (other parts from reference TRBV28 and TRBJ2-7): DVKVTQSSRYLVKRTGEKVFLECVQDMDHENMFWYRQDPGLGLRLIYFSYDVKMKEKGDIPEGYSVSREKKERFSLILESASTNQTSMYLCASSLTGYGEQYFGPGTRLTVT.

For this clone: In the same sample, other DNA sequences code for this CDR3. This chain joins TRBV7-9 and TRBJ1-1; D may be TRBD1 (6 bases). The CDR3 contains 13 residues. Deletions cut 5 bases from V and 3 bases from J, with 10 bases between. The germline V gene encodes CDR1 SEHNR and CDR2 FQNEAQ (reference sequence). CDR3 protein: CASSLQGDTEAFF. The CDR3 DNA reads as TGTGCCAGCAGCCTACAGGGTGACACTGAAGCTTTCTTT.

This clone appeared a single time. The chain is built from TRBV4-1 and TRBJ2-3, with 7 bases fitting TRBD1. The V and J ends lost 6 bases and 5 bases, in that order; junction bases with no gene match: 8. In germline, CDR1 is MGHRA, CDR2 YSYEKL. The CDR3 is 14 residues long. The CDR3 is CASRLTGALDTQYF. The CDR3 nucleotides are TGCGCCAGCAGACTCACAGGGGCTCTAGATACGCAGTATTTT.

This clone was recorded a few times. The chain employs TRBV28 and TRBJ2-5, with 11 nucleotides matching TRBD2. Germline CDR1 MDHEN, CDR2 SYDVKM. The V and J ends lost 4 bases and 5 bases, in that order; junction bases with no gene match: 9. CDR3 length equals 16 residues. CDR3 in DNA: TGTGCCAGCAGTTCGGCTAGCGGGAGGACTCGGGAGACCCAGTACTTC. Translated: CASSSASGRTRETQYF.

The V gene is TRBV5-4, the J gene TRBJ2-3; 10 nucleotides align to TRBD2. The CDR3 covers 15 residues. J was trimmed by 2 bases and V by 1 base; bases with no gene match: 1. Germline V gene lookup returns CDR1 SGHNT and CDR2 YYREEE (reference sequence). CDR3 region: CASSLSGRVTDTQYF. CDR3 coding DNA: TGTGCCAGCAGCTTGAGCGGGAGGGTCACAGATACGCAGTATTTT.

The chain joins TRBV28 to TRBJ2-7, with a possible D match to TRBD2 (6 bases). Germline assignment: CDR1 MDHEN and CDR2 SYDVKM. Trimming removed 4 bases from V and 0 bases from J, with 13 bases in between. The CDR3 totals 15 residues. CDR3 protein: CASSSLGGISYEQYF. Here the CDR3 DNA reads TGTGCCAGCAGTTCCTTGGGGGGAATCTCCTACGAGCAGTACTTC.

The chain combines TRBV7-9 with TRBJ2-5; perhaps TRBD1 as D (6 bases). This CDR3 is 13 amino acids long. Germline CDR1 SEHNR, CDR2 FQNEAQ (reference sequence). Trimming took 5 bases from V and 5 from J, leaving 12 bases between them. This CDR3 is CASSTQGSETQYF. CDR3 bases: TGTGCCAGCAGCACACAGGGATCCGAGACCCAGTACTTC.

A note on this clone: The sample carries other DNA sequences with the same CDR3. V gene TRBV2 combines with J gene TRBJ1-3; D may be TRBD1 (6 bases). From germline, CDR1 is SNHLY and CDR2 FYNNEI. This CDR3 region has 13 residues. V lost 7 bases and J lost 1, with 8 bases in between. CDR3 sequence (DNA): TGTGCCAGCACCGGGACATCTGGAAACACCATATATTTT. It is translated as CASTGTSGNTIYF.

The genes are TRBV7-2 and TRBJ2-2; 11 bases line up with TRBD2. CDR1 and CDR2 (germline): SGHTA, FQGNSA. V gave up 3 bases and J gave up 5 bases; unmatched junction bases: 5. The CDR3 consists of 16 residues. The CDR3: CASSFGSGRATGELFF. The DNA of the CDR3 is TGTGCCAGCAGCTTCGGTAGCGGGAGGGCGACCGGGGAGCTGTTTTTT.

This clone was seen only once. This chain connects TRBV27 to TRBJ1-5; tentatively, D is TRBD1 (6 bases). Germline V gene sequence: CDR1 MNHEY, CDR2 SMNVEV (reference sequence). CDR3 size: 15 residues. Trimming left V 5 bases short and J 8 bases short, with 19 bases between. The CDR3 spells CASSGGTQGSEPQHF. The CDR3 DNA is TGTGCCAGCAGTGGCGGGACCCAGGGGAGTGAGCCCCAGCATTTT.

V and J are TRBV27 and TRBJ1-2, with 9 bases fitting TRBD1. The CDR3 has 17 amino acids. With V trimmed by 4 bases and J by 4 bases, 13 bases remained unmatched. Germline V gene lookup returns CDR1 MNHEY and CDR2 SMNVEV (reference sequence). The CDR3 DNA reads as TGTGCCAGCAGTTCGACCTTTTACAGGGGGCGCTCCTATGGCTACACCTTC. Protein sequence: CASSSTFYRGRSYGYTF.

The chain employs TRBV7-2 and TRBJ2-2; D unresolved. The CDR3 totals 16 residues. Germline lookup yields CDR1 SGHTA and CDR2 FQGNSA. The ends were cut back, 5 bases at V and 0 bases at J, with 13 bases in the middle. The DNA of the CDR3 is TGTGCCAGCAGCCCCAGGCAACGGTCGAACACCGGGGAGCTGTTTTTT. Protein sequence: CASSPRQRSNTGELFF.

The chain has TRBV28 and TRBJ2-4; TRBD2 might be the D (6 bases). Trimming took off 4 bases at V and 3 bases at J, with 10 bases between the two ends. The CDR3 spans 14 residues. Per the germline V gene, CDR1 is MDHEN and CDR2 is SYDVKM. This CDR3 reads CASSSRRGKNIQYF. The CDR3 region has the DNA TGTGCCAGCAGTTCCCGGCGGGGCAAAAACATTCAGTACTTC.

The chain's CDR3 is CASRPGLAGEQFF. The CDR3 DNA reads TGTGCCAGCCGACCCGGACTAGCGGGAGAACAGTTCTTC. J is TRBJ2-1 and V is TRBV2; TRBD2 matches at 13 bases. Germline trimming cut 8 bases from V and 13 bases from J; bases unmatched to any gene: 8. Germline lookup yields CDR1 SNHLY and CDR2 FYNNEI. The CDR3 sequence is 13 residues long. Full variable domain (outside the CDR3, taken from reference TRBV2 and TRBJ2-1): EPEVTQTPSHQVTQMGQEVILRCVPISNHLYFYWYRQILGQKVEFLVSFYNNEISEKSEIFDDQFSVERPDGSNFTLKIRSTKLEDSAMYFCASRPGLAGEQFFGPGTRLTVL.

V usage is TRBV4-3 and J usage is TRBJ2-5, with D perhaps TRBD2 (5 bases). Deletions cut 2 bases from V and 5 bases from J, with 12 bases between. This CDR3 has 14 residues. CDR1 and CDR2 from the germline V gene are LGHNA and YSLEER. CDR3 nucleotides: TGCGCCAGCAGCCAATGGAGGAGCGAGGAGACCCAGTACTTC. Translation: CASSQWRSEETQYF.

The chain links TRBV29-1 to TRBJ2-1; D possibly matches TRBD1 or TRBD2 (6 bases each). Per the germline V gene, CDR1 is SQVTM and CDR2 is ANQGSEA. V dropped 4 bases and J dropped 14 bases, with 15 bases sitting between them. This CDR3 is 11 amino acids long. The chain's CDR3 is CSVVDRRREFF. CDR3 DNA: TGCAGCGTTGTCGACAGGAGGAGGGAGTTCTTC.

V is TRBV5-1 and J is TRBJ2-1; the D gene is possibly TRBD2 (6 bases). The V gene's germline CDR1 is SGHRS and CDR2 YFSETQ. V was shortened by 7 bases and J by 8 bases, with 19 bases between the two germline ends. The length of the CDR3 is 14 residues. CDR3: CASREEGGIDEQFF. CDR3 sequence (DNA): TGCGCCAGCCGCGAAGAGGGAGGAATCGATGAGCAGTTCTTC.

The rearrangement uses TRBV27 and TRBJ2-3, with a weak D call TRBD1 (5 bases). Germline V gene data show CDR1 as MNHEY and CDR2 as SMNVEV (reference sequence). Deletions cut 4 bases from V and 3 bases from J, with 14 bases between. This CDR3 is built from 15 residues. CDR3 amino acids: CASSSARVGTDTQYF. CDR3 nucleotides: TGTGCCAGCAGTTCGGCCAGGGTCGGTACAGATACGCAGTATTTT.

CDR3 loop: CASSVAEGYEQYF. The CDR3 DNA reads TGTGCCAGCAGCGTAGCAGAGGGCTACGAGCAGTACTTC. The chain has TRBV9 and TRBJ2-7, with D tentatively TRBD2 (5 bases). Trimming removed 0 bases from V and 3 bases from J, with 7 bases in between. CDR1 is SGDLS and CDR2 is YYNGEE in the germline V gene. This CDR3 spans 13 amino acids. Together with reference TRBV9 and TRBJ2-7, the CDR3 gives the full variable domain: DSGVTQTPKHLITATGQRVTLRCSPRSGDLSVYWYQQSLDQGLQFLIQYYNGEERAKGNILERFSAQQFPDLHSELNLSSLELGDSALYFCASSVAEGYEQYFGPGTRLTVT.

The chain links TRBV11-2 to TRBJ2-1, with TRBD1 identical over 7 bases. With V trimmed by 6 bases and J by 6 bases, 8 bases remained unmatched. The CDR3 consists of 14 residues. The germline gives CDR1 SGHAT, CDR2 FQNNGV. CDR3 nucleotide sequence: TGTGCCAGCAGGAACCCAGGGACAGTCAATGAGCAGTTCTTC. Amino acid sequence: CASRNPGTVNEQFF.

The chain combines TRBV5-1 with TRBJ2-5; D call uncertain. The V end lost 5 bases, the J end lost 1 base, and 12 bases lay between the germline ends. Germline V lookup: CDR1 SGHRS, CDR2 YFSETQ. The CDR3 is 14 residues long. The CDR3 DNA follows: TGCGCCAGCAGTTCAGGCACGCCCCAAGAGACCCAGTACTTC. Protein product: CASSSGTPQETQYF.

The chain recombines TRBV30 with TRBJ2-3; 14 bases fit TRBD2. The germline V gene has CDR1 GTSNPN and CDR2 SVGIG (reference sequence). Trimming at V came to 1 base and at J to 5 bases, leaving 8 bases not matched to a gene. There are 17 residues in the CDR3. CDR3 nucleotide sequence: TGTGCCTGGAGTGGAGGAGCCGGACTAGCGGGGGGAGATACGCAGTATTTT. It is translated as CAWSGGAGLAGGDTQYF.

This clone was detected once. The V gene is TRBV2, the J gene TRBJ2-1; a weak D match, TRBD2 (5 bases). The CDR3 is made up of 12 amino acids. The V gene's germline CDR1 is SNHLY and CDR2 FYNNEI. Trimming shortened V by 7 bases and J by 12 bases, and 16 bases separated the two germline ends. The CDR3 spells CASNPDGGWQFF. The CDR3 coding sequence is TGTGCCAGCAATCCTGACGGAGGATGGCAGTTCTTC.

The chain employs TRBV5-1 and TRBJ2-3, with TRBD2 identical over 9 bases. The CDR3 extends over 13 amino acids. Germline CDR1 reads SGHRS; CDR2 reads YFSETQ. After removal of 5 bases from V and 6 bases from J, the junction contained 4 bases not matched to a gene. The CDR3 nucleotides are TGCGCCAGCAGTGGACTAGCGACGGATACGCAGTATTTT. This gives the protein CASSGLATDTQYF.